The 10 T cell receptor beta chains given below trace back to one sample, sequenced in a study of cytomegalovirus exposure and HLA in healthy donors. This PCR relied on a set of 60 Vbeta primers and 13 Jbeta primers. Sequenced by immunoSEQ multiplex PCR; TCRdb stores in-frame clones only, minus some. The table records 150,000 to 200,000 clones, around 80% of them present only once. The sequenced sample consisted of PBMCs. These receptors all come from a woman aged 40 to 50 in good health and CMV-seronegative.

The chain recombines TRBV7-9 with TRBJ1-6; D remains unclear. The V and J ends lost 1 base and 8 bases respectively, with 3 bases between them. Germline V lookup: CDR1 SEHNR, CDR2 FQNEAQ (reference sequence). The CDR3 totals 12 residues. The CDR3 loop reads CASSLEHSPLHF. CDR3 coding DNA: TGTGCCAGCAGCTTAGAGCATTCACCCCTCCACTTT. The whole variable domain, filled in from reference TRBV7-9 and TRBJ1-6, reads DTGVSQNPRHKITKRGQNVTFRCDPISEHNRLYWYRQTLGQGPEFLTYFQNEAQLEKSRLLSDRFSAERPKGSFSTLEIQRTEQGDSAMYLCASSLEHSPLHFGNGTRLTVT.

This chain joins TRBV5-4 and TRBJ1-1, with D perhaps TRBD1 (6 bases). Germline V CDR1 and CDR2: SGHNT, YYREEE (reference sequence). V lost 0 bases and J lost 12, with 21 bases in between. This CDR3 is built from 15 residues. CDR3 residues: CASSLAYSGGQNSFF. CDR3 nucleotide sequence: TGTGCCAGCAGCTTGGCCTATAGCGGGGGGCAAAATTCTTTCTTT.

This clone has just a few counts. The chain joins TRBV9 to TRBJ2-2, with 8 bases identical to TRBD1. Germline loops: CDR1 SGDLS, CDR2 YYNGEE. Trimming cost V 8 bases and J 5 bases; bases outside gene matches: 8. The CDR3 extends over 14 amino acids. Written as DNA, the CDR3 is TGTGCCAGTGGACGACAGGGGATGACCGGGGAGCTGTTTTTT. This gives the protein CASGRQGMTGELFF.

The chain couples TRBV11-2 to TRBJ2-1, with TRBD2 matching over 11 bases. Germline trimming cut 4 bases from V and 7 bases from J; bases unmatched to any gene: 9. This CDR3 region has 16 residues. CDR1 is SGHAT, CDR2 FQNNGV, per germline. The CDR3 bases are TGTGCCAGCAGCTCAGTTAGCGGGAGGGGGTGGAATGAGCAGTTCTTC. Encoded protein: CASSSVSGRGWNEQFF.

The V and J genes are TRBV29-1 and TRBJ2-5; D gene uncertain. The germline gives CDR1 SQVTM, CDR2 ANQGSEA. The length of the CDR3 is 12 residues. Trimming took off 2 bases at V and 3 bases at J, with 7 bases between the two ends. Written as DNA, the CDR3 is TGCAGCGTTGAACCCGGAGAAGAGACCCAGTACTTC. Protein: CSVEPGEETQYF.

The chain uses TRBV7-9 and TRBJ2-3, with a possible D match to TRBD1 (5 bases). Germline assignment: CDR1 SEHNR and CDR2 FQNEAQ (reference sequence). The CDR3 has 17 residues. V was clipped by 1 base and J by 0 bases, with 14 bases between them. The DNA for the CDR3 is TGTGCCAGCAGCTTAGGGGGCTTCCGCCCTAGCACAGATACGCAGTATTTT. This encodes CASSLGGFRPSTDTQYF.

The chain recombines TRBV11-3 with TRBJ2-1; 10 nucleotides agree with TRBD1. J gave up 9 bases and V 5 bases, and 4 bases lay outside the gene matches. Germline V CDR1 and CDR2: SGHNT, YENEEA. The length of the CDR3 is 13 residues. This CDR3 is CASSIRDRGEQFF. CDR3 in DNA: TGTGCCAGCAGCATCCGGGACAGGGGTGAGCAGTTCTTC.

This clone has a single count. The V and J genes are TRBV5-1 and TRBJ2-7; TRBD2 agrees at 11 bases. The V and J ends lost 3 bases and 5 bases, in that order; junction bases with no gene match: 4. CDR3 length: 14 amino acids. Germline V gene lookup returns CDR1 SGHRS and CDR2 YFSETQ. In DNA, the CDR3 is TGCGCCAGCAGCTGGCAGGGACTAGCGGACGAGCAGTACTTC. As protein: CASSWQGLADEQYF. The full variable domain, its missing parts supplied by reference TRBV5-1 and TRBJ2-7, is KAGVTQTPRYLIKTRGQQVTLSCSPISGHRSVSWYQQTPGQGLQFLFEYFSETQRNKGNFPGRFSGRQFSNSRSEMNVSTLELGDSALYLCASSWQGLADEQYFGPGTRLTVT.

This clone appeared a few times. This sequence joins TRBV4-1 and TRBJ2-1, with D tentatively TRBD1 (5 bases). Trimming stripped 1 base from V and 4 bases from J, with 14 bases between. The germline V gene has CDR1 MGHRA and CDR2 YSYEKL. The CDR3 is 16 amino acids. CDR3 nucleotides: TGCGCCAGCAGCCAAGCGTTCCAGGGCAGATACAATGAGCAGTTCTTC. Amino acid sequence: CASSQAFQGRYNEQFF.

V gene TRBV5-1 combines with J gene TRBJ1-3; D may be TRBD1 (5 bases). Germline CDR1 is SGHRS and CDR2 is YFSETQ. V was cut by 2 bases and J by 4 bases, with 10 bases left in between. The CDR3 covers 14 residues. For the CDR3, the DNA is TGCGCCAGCAGCTTATCAGGGCGGGGAAACACCATATATTTT. Its protein product is CASSLSGRGNTIYF. The full variable domain, completed using reference TRBV5-1 and TRBJ1-3, is KAGVTQTPRYLIKTRGQQVTLSCSPISGHRSVSWYQQTPGQGLQFLFEYFSETQRNKGNFPGRFSGRQFSNSRSEMNVSTLELGDSALYLCASSLSGRGNTIYFGEGSWLTVV.